The 27 T cell receptor beta chains in this list originate from one sample, sequenced in a study of blood T cell repertoires in COVID-19. The table came from immunoSEQ multiplex PCR; TCRdb's copy has only in-frame clones and leaves some out. The data contain hundreds of thousands of clones, around 87% of them singletons. Specimen: peripheral blood. Receptor source: a human donor in a cohort sampled during active COVID-19.

V and J are TRBV19 and TRBJ1-2; TRBD1 aligns across 7 bases. Germline assignment: CDR1 LNHDA and CDR2 SQIVND (reference sequence). V trimming: 7 bases; J trimming: 2 bases; junction bases outside the gene matches: 1. The CDR3 is 12 amino acids. The CDR3 DNA reads TGTGCCAGTACGGGACAGAACTATGGCTACACCTTC. Translation gives CASTGQNYGYTF.

The chain joins TRBV6-6 to TRBJ1-4, with 7 bases that match TRBD1. The V segment lost 4 bases and the J segment 7 bases; nucleotides outside the gene matches: 9. CDR1 and CDR2 from the germline V gene are MNHNY and SVGAGI (reference sequence). The CDR3 consists of 15 residues. CDR3 region: CASSSPDRASEKLFF. The CDR3 region has the DNA TGTGCCAGCAGTTCCCCCGACAGGGCGAGTGAAAAACTGTTTTTT.

The genes are TRBV5-4 and TRBJ2-4; TRBD2 agrees at 10 bases. In germline, CDR1 is SGHNT, CDR2 YYREEE (reference sequence). The CDR3 consists of 19 residues. Losses at the gene ends were 3 bases for V and 3 bases for J; bases not matched to a gene: 15. CDR3 sequence: CASSSRGLASFQGKNIQYF. For the CDR3, the DNA is TGTGCCAGCAGCTCGAGGGGACTAGCGTCATTCCAGGGCAAAAACATTCAGTACTTC.

The rearrangement uses TRBV3-1 (or the pseudogene TRBV3-2) and TRBJ1-2; D may be TRBD1 (6 bases). Trimming took 1 base from V and 5 from J, leaving 20 bases between them. Germline assignment: CDR1 LGHDT and CDR2 YNNKEL (reference sequence). This CDR3 is built from 17 residues. The CDR3 DNA sequence: TGTGCCAGCAGCCAAGGGTCGCCGGGGACATCAATATATGGCTACACCTTC. Translating gives CASSQGSPGTSIYGYTF.

This rearrangement joins TRBV6-5 to TRBJ2-7, with TRBD1 matching 7 bases. CDR1 is MNHEY, CDR2 SVGAGI, per germline. The CDR3 is 12 amino acids. V trimming: 6 bases; J trimming: 7 bases; junction bases outside the gene matches: 6. CDR3 residues: CASSRQGLEQYF. CDR3 nucleotide sequence: TGTGCCAGCAGCCGACAGGGTTTAGAGCAGTACTTC.

The chain is built from TRBV7-8 and TRBJ2-3, with TRBD1 matching 7 bases. CDR1 and CDR2 from the germline V gene are SGHVS and FQNEAQ. This CDR3 comprises 18 residues. V was clipped by 6 bases and J by 2 bases; unmatched bases: 17. CDR3 region: CASRDPVETGKYTDTQYF. The CDR3, as DNA: TGTGCCAGCAGGGACCCTGTCGAGACAGGGAAATACACAGATACGCAGTATTTT.

V and J are TRBV6-1 and TRBJ2-5, with D tentatively TRBD1 (5 bases). Germline CDR1 and CDR2: MNHNS and SASEGT. The V end was cut by 3 bases, the J end by 5 bases, with 10 bases between. This CDR3 is 13 amino acids long. The CDR3 coding sequence is TGTGCCAGCAGTGACAACCCAGGGGAGACCCAGTACTTC. As protein: CASSDNPGETQYF.

This chain uses TRBV6-5 with TRBJ1-1; no clear D. This CDR3 is built from 15 residues. Germline V gives CDR1 MNHEY, CDR2 SVGAGI. The V end lost 10 bases, the J end lost 0 bases, and 18 bases lay between the germline ends. The CDR3 sequence is CATRAAVYMNTEAFF. CDR3 coding DNA: TGTGCCACCCGAGCGGCGGTATACATGAACACTGAAGCTTTCTTT.

This clone was recorded only once. The chain combines TRBV19 with TRBJ1-1; 8 positions match TRBD1. The CDR3 loop spans 15 amino acids. Germline trimming cut 6 bases from V and 1 base from J; bases unmatched to any gene: 7. Germline CDR1 is LNHDA and CDR2 is SQIVND (reference sequence). DNA of the CDR3: TGTGCCAGTAGCCTCAGGGGGCGGGAGAACACTGAAGCTTTCTTT. Amino acid sequence: CASSLRGRENTEAFF. The full variable domain, completed using reference TRBV19 and TRBJ1-1, is DGGITQSPKYLFRKEGQNVTLSCEQNLNHDAMYWYRQDPGQGLRLIYYSQIVNDFQKGDIAEGYSVSREKKESFPLTVTSAQKNPTAFYLCASSLRGRENTEAFFGQGTRLTVV.

This chain connects TRBV30 to TRBJ2-7, with TRBD2 matching over 12 bases. There are 17 residues in the CDR3. J lost 5 bases, V lost 2 bases, and 13 bases had no gene match. Per germline, CDR1 GTSNPN and CDR2 SVGIG (reference sequence). The CDR3 DNA reads as TGTGCCTGGAGTTTGACTAGCGGGAGTTCCCTCATGCACGAGCAGTACTTC. Translated: CAWSLTSGSSLMHEQYF.

By frequency in the sample, this clone is medium-sized (0.01 to 0.1%). V and J are TRBV14 and TRBJ2-1; 11 bases fit TRBD1. From germline, CDR1 is SGHDN and CDR2 FVKESK. Trimming removed 4 bases from V and 5 bases from J; junction bases left unmatched: 7. The CDR3 is 16 amino acids. The CDR3 loop reads CASSRIPGQGDNEQFF. CDR3 nucleotides: TGTGCCAGCAGCCGAATTCCGGGACAGGGGGACAATGAGCAGTTCTTC.

This chain links TRBV6-5 with TRBJ2-7, with no clear D. The CDR3 loop spans 15 amino acids. Trimming pared 6 bases from V and 1 base from J, leaving 16 bases between. The germline gives CDR1 MNHEY, CDR2 SVGAGI. CDR3 coding DNA: TGTGCCAGCAGCCGCGGCCTCGAGGCATCCTACGAGCAGTACTTC. It specifies CASSRGLEASYEQYF.

This rearrangement joins TRBV9 to TRBJ2-5, with D perhaps TRBD1 (6 bases). The CDR3 runs to 18 residues. Per the germline V gene, CDR1 is SGDLS and CDR2 is YYNGEE. Trimming stripped 4 bases from V and 2 bases from J, with 24 bases between. This CDR3 is CASSHGTSPKGIQETQYF. In nucleotides, the CDR3 is TGTGCCAGCAGCCATGGGACATCACCAAAAGGGATACAAGAGACCCAGTACTTC. Full variable domain (missing parts from reference TRBV9 and TRBJ2-5): DSGVTQTPKHLITATGQRVTLRCSPRSGDLSVYWYQQSLDQGLQFLIQYYNGEERAKGNILERFSAQQFPDLHSELNLSSLELGDSALYFCASSHGTSPKGIQETQYFGPGTRLLVL.

This chain links TRBV9 with TRBJ2-2; possibly TRBD1 for D (6 bases). This CDR3 has 15 residues. Germline V gives CDR1 SGDLS, CDR2 YYNGEE. Trimming removed 2 bases from V and 3 bases from J, with 11 bases in between. The CDR3 region has the DNA TGTGCCAGCAGCGTCTTTCAGGGGTACACCGGGGAGCTGTTTTTT. Amino acids: CASSVFQGYTGELFF. Full variable domain (rest looked up from reference TRBV9 and TRBJ2-2): DSGVTQTPKHLITATGQRVTLRCSPRSGDLSVYWYQQSLDQGLQFLIQYYNGEERAKGNILERFSAQQFPDLHSELNLSSLELGDSALYFCASSVFQGYTGELFFGEGSRLTVL.

The chain joins TRBV30 to TRBJ1-1; D perhaps matches TRBD1 (5 bases). The CDR3 has 13 amino acids. V shed 7 bases and J shed 2 bases, with 14 bases lying between them. Germline V CDR1 and CDR2: GTSNPN, SVGIG (reference sequence). Here the CDR3 reads CAYQGRINTEAFF. The CDR3 bases are TGTGCCTACCAGGGCCGAATAAACACTGAAGCTTTCTTT.

This chain joins TRBV11-2 and TRBJ2-1; TRBD2 aligns across 8 bases. The V segment lost 5 bases and the J segment 4 bases; nucleotides outside the gene matches: 10. The germline CDR1 and CDR2 sequences are SGHAT and FQNNGV. CDR3 length equals 16 residues. Written as DNA, the CDR3 is TGTGCCAGCAGCGTCTTCGGGACTAGTTATTACAATGAGCAGTTCTTC. This encodes CASSVFGTSYYNEQFF.

V gene TRBV6-2 or TRBV6-3 combines with J gene TRBJ2-3, with D perhaps TRBD2 (6 bases). V was cut by 6 bases and J by 5 bases, with 15 bases left in between. This CDR3 spans 14 amino acids. Germline V gives CDR1 MNHEY, CDR2 SVGEGT. CDR3 loop: CASSPGLNRDTQYF. DNA of the CDR3: TGTGCCAGCAGCCCGGGACTCAACCGAGATACGCAGTATTTT.

This chain uses TRBV19 with TRBJ2-5; D gene ambiguous. Germline CDR1 is LNHDA and CDR2 is SQIVND (reference sequence). Deletions cut 0 bases from V and 3 bases from J, with 2 bases between. The CDR3 has 12 amino acids. The CDR3 DNA reads TGTGCCAGTAGTATAGATAAAGAGACCCAGTACTTC. This gives the protein CASSIDKETQYF.

This chain uses TRBV3-1 (or the pseudogene TRBV3-2) with TRBJ2-1; 11 bases match TRBD2. Germline-derived CDR1 and CDR2 are LGHDT and YNNKEL (reference sequence). The CDR3 is 20 residues long. After removal of 4 bases from V and 2 bases from J, the junction contained 16 bases not matched to a gene. The CDR3 sequence: CASSLRPSVSGGEAYNEQFF. As DNA, the CDR3 is TGTGCCAGCAGCCTGCGCCCGTCGGTTAGCGGGGGGGAGGCCTACAATGAGCAGTTCTTC.

The CDR3 DNA sequence: TGTGCCAGCAGTGGGACAGGGACCGGCTATCGCGGCTACACCTTC. Its translation: CASSGTGTGYRGYTF. The chain recombines TRBV2 with TRBJ1-2, with 8 nucleotides matching TRBD1. CDR1 SNHLY and CDR2 FYNNEI come from the germline V gene. V gave up 4 bases and J gave up 8 bases; unmatched junction bases: 12. This CDR3 spans 15 amino acids.

This chain connects TRBV2 to TRBJ1-2; D unresolved. There are 14 residues in the CDR3. The germline gives CDR1 SNHLY, CDR2 FYNNEI. V gave up 3 bases and J gave up 2 bases, with 10 bases separating them. CDR3: CASSETERNYGYTF. CDR3 coding DNA: TGTGCCAGCAGTGAGACCGAGCGAAACTATGGCTACACCTTC. Drawing the rest from reference TRBV2 and TRBJ1-2, the complete variable domain is EPEVTQTPSHQVTQMGQEVILRCVPISNHLYFYWYRQILGQKVEFLVSFYNNEISEKSEIFDDQFSVERPDGSNFTLKIRSTKLEDSAMYFCASSETERNYGYTFGSGTRLTVV.

This clone occurred once. This sequence joins TRBV7-3 and TRBJ2-1; tentative D call: TRBD1 (5 bases). The CDR3 has 15 residues. Trimming stripped 2 bases from V and 4 bases from J, with 12 bases between. Germline CDR1 is SGHTA and CDR2 is FQGTGA. The CDR3 nucleotides are TGTGCCAGCAGCTTAGCAGGGTTGGGTTACAATGAGCAGTTCTTC. Translation: CASSLAGLGYNEQFF.

The CDR3 loop reads CASSVYSGSTYEQYF. CDR3 in DNA: TGTGCCAGCAGCGTCTATAGCGGGAGTACCTACGAGCAGTACTTC. The gene calls are TRBV9 and TRBJ2-7; 9 bases are a match to TRBD2. V gave up 2 bases and J gave up 2 bases; unmatched junction bases: 5. Per the germline V gene, CDR1 is SGDLS and CDR2 is YYNGEE. The CDR3 totals 15 residues.

This chain links TRBV30 with TRBJ2-7; 8 bases are shared with TRBD1. J lost 2 bases, V lost 4 bases, and 4 bases had no gene match. The CDR3 totals 13 residues. Germline values: CDR1 GTSNPN, CDR2 SVGIG (reference sequence). CDR3 coding DNA: TGTGCCTGGACTCGGACAGGGACCTACGAGCAGTACTTC. Translating gives CAWTRTGTYEQYF.

This chain joins TRBV2 and TRBJ1-6; weak D call: TRBD1 (6 bases). The CDR3 extends over 14 amino acids. CDR1 SNHLY and CDR2 FYNNEI come from the germline V gene. V was trimmed by 7 bases and J by 2 bases, leaving 9 bases between them. The CDR3 DNA follows: TGTGCCAGCACCGGGGGGCCCTATAATTCACCCCTCCACTTT. Its translation is CASTGGPYNSPLHF.

V is TRBV9 and J is TRBJ2-5, with TRBD2 matching 10 bases. The germline V gene has CDR1 SGDLS and CDR2 YYNGEE. The CDR3 extends over 14 amino acids. The ends lost 4 bases at V and 4 bases at J; junction bases unmatched: 4. The CDR3 protein is CASSPIAGGETQYF. CDR3 sequence (DNA): TGTGCCAGCAGCCCCATAGCGGGAGGAGAGACCCAGTACTTC.

The rearrangement joins TRBV20-1 to TRBJ1-3; TRBD1 is a possible D gene (6 bases). Germline V CDR1 and CDR2: DFQATT, SNEGSKA (reference sequence). The CDR3 totals 13 residues. Trimming took off 3 bases at V and 4 bases at J, with 10 bases between the two ends. CDR3 amino acids: CSASPGTGNTIYF. The CDR3 DNA reads as TGCAGTGCTAGTCCTGGGACAGGAAACACCATATATTTT.